These T cell receptor beta chains were read from a single sample in a study of spatial heterogeneity in lung cancer. TCRdb re-derived calls from the 5' RACE reads in MiXCR, one entry per CDR3 protein. This table has fewer than 15,000 distinct CDR3 sequences, approximately 3% appearing once. This specimen was lung tumor tissue, taken at surgery. Source of these receptors: a male donor with early-stage non-small cell lung cancer. CDR3s include the opening cysteine and the closing phenylalanine or tryptophan. D genes are given only for firm matches. Rows give clone size only sometimes, using once, few, many, or a class for an expanded clone.

J gene: TRBJ1-2
CDR3 length: 15
V gene: TRBV2
D gene: NA
clone size: many
CDR3 DNA: TGTGCCAGCAGTTTACGACAATCAGTTGGCTATGGCTACACCTTC
CDR3 protein: CASSLRQSVGYGYTF

J gene: TRBJ1-6
CDR3 length: 14
V gene: TRBV5-1
D gene: NA
clone size: many
CDR3 DNA: TGCGCCAGCAGCTTGGTGGGCAGGGTTTCACCCCTCCACTTT
CDR3 protein: CASSLVGRVSPLHF

J gene: TRBJ2-1
CDR3 length: 13
V gene: TRBV7-2
D gene: NA
clone size: medium-sized
CDR3 DNA: TGTGCCAGCAGCTTAGTAAGTTGGAATGAGCAGTTCTTC
CDR3 protein: CASSLVSWNEQFF

J gene: TRBJ1-3
CDR3 length: 18
V gene: TRBV5-1
D gene: NA
clone size: NA
CDR3 DNA: TGCGCCAGCAGCCTTGGAGGGCCTCTTCAGTACTCTGGAAACACCATATATTTT
CDR3 protein: CASSLGGPLQYSGNTIYF

J gene: TRBJ2-3
CDR3 length: 15
V gene: TRBV10-3
D gene: TRBD1
clone size: many
CDR3 DNA: TGTGCCATCAGTGAGACGAGACAGGGGACAGATACGCAGTATTTT
CDR3 protein: CAISETRQGTDTQYF

J gene: TRBJ2-7
CDR3 length: 14
V gene: TRBV29-1
D gene: NA
clone size: medium-sized
CDR3 DNA: TGCAGCGTCGCAGGGGAGGGGGCCGGCTACGAGCAGTACTTC
CDR3 protein: CSVAGEGAGYEQYF

J gene: TRBJ2-7
CDR3 length: 13
V gene: TRBV12-3/TRBV12-4
D gene: TRBD1
clone size: many
CDR3 DNA: TGTGCCAGCAGACGTCAGGGGGCAAGCGAGCAGTACTTC
CDR3 protein: CASRRQGASEQYF

J gene: TRBJ2-2
CDR3 length: 15
V gene: TRBV24-1
D gene: TRBD1
clone size: many
CDR3 DNA: TGTGCCACCAGTGATTTGGAGGGGGCAGGGGGGGAGCTGTTTTTT
CDR3 protein: CATSDLEGAGGELFF

J gene: TRBJ2-3
CDR3 length: 16
V gene: TRBV3-1
D gene: TRBD2
clone size: many
CDR3 DNA: TGTGCCAGCAGCCAATATAGCGGGGGGGCGGAAGATACGCAGTATTTT
CDR3 protein: CASSQYSGGAEDTQYF

J gene: TRBJ1-5
CDR3 length: 19
V gene: TRBV4-1
D gene: TRBD1
clone size: many
CDR3 DNA: TGCGCCAGCAGCCAAGTGGTGCCGCGGACAGGCACCGGGCATCAGCCCCAGCATTTT
CDR3 protein: CASSQVVPRTGTGHQPQHF

J gene: TRBJ2-3
CDR3 length: 16
V gene: TRBV4-2
D gene: NA
clone size: many
CDR3 DNA: TGTGCCAGCAGCCAAGATCGAGGGGGGGCGGTAGATACGCAGTATTTT
CDR3 protein: CASSQDRGGAVDTQYF

J gene: TRBJ1-6
CDR3 length: 15
V gene: TRBV19
D gene: TRBD1
clone size: NA
CDR3 DNA: TGTGCCACGGATAGCCGAGGACAGGGAAACTCACCCCTCCACTTT
CDR3 protein: CATDSRGQGNSPLHF

J gene: TRBJ1-4
CDR3 length: 14
V gene: TRBV7-9
D gene: NA
clone size: many
CDR3 DNA: TGTGCCAGCAGCTTAGCTACCCAGTGGGAAAAACTGTTTTTT
CDR3 protein: CASSLATQWEKLFF

J gene: TRBJ1-2
CDR3 length: 15
V gene: TRBV4-3
D gene: TRBD1
clone size: many
CDR3 DNA: TGCGCCAGCAGCCATTCTTGGACAGGTGGCTATGGCTACACCTTC
CDR3 protein: CASSHSWTGGYGYTF

J gene: TRBJ2-3
CDR3 length: 13
V gene: TRBV14
D gene: TRBD1
clone size: NA
CDR3 DNA: TGTGCCAGCAGGGACAGGAACACAGATACGCAGTATTTT
CDR3 protein: CASRDRNTDTQYF

J gene: TRBJ2-5
CDR3 length: 13
V gene: TRBV27
D gene: NA
clone size: once
CDR3 DNA: TGTGCCAGCAGTTTATCGGGGGGCAAGACCCAGTACTTC
CDR3 protein: CASSLSGGKTQYF

J gene: TRBJ2-5
CDR3 length: 16
V gene: TRBV24-1
D gene: TRBD2
clone size: many
CDR3 DNA: TGTGCCACCAGTGAAGGACTAGCGGGGTTCCAAGAGACCCAGTACTTC
CDR3 protein: CATSEGLAGFQETQYF

J gene: TRBJ2-2
CDR3 length: 14
V gene: TRBV20-1
D gene: NA
clone size: few
CDR3 DNA: TGCAGTGCTAGAGATCCAGTCGGGGTCGGGGAGCTGTTTTTT
CDR3 protein: CSARDPVGVGELFF

J gene: TRBJ2-5
CDR3 length: 15
V gene: TRBV7-9
D gene: TRBD1
clone size: many
CDR3 DNA: TGTGCCAGCAGCTTAGGACAGGGGAATCGAGAGACCCAGTACTTC
CDR3 protein: CASSLGQGNRETQYF

J gene: TRBJ1-1
CDR3 length: 15
V gene: TRBV6-2/TRBV6-3
D gene: NA
clone size: medium-sized
CDR3 DNA: TGTGCCAGCAGTACCCTAACAACGATGAACACTGAAGCTTTCTTT
CDR3 protein: CASSTLTTMNTEAFF

J gene: TRBJ2-7
CDR3 length: 12
V gene: TRBV29-1
D gene: NA
clone size: few
CDR3 DNA: TGCAGCGTTGACCAGTCCCTGGGGGAGCAGTACTTC
CDR3 protein: CSVDQSLGEQYF

J gene: TRBJ1-5
CDR3 length: 15
V gene: TRBV20-1
D gene: NA
clone size: many
CDR3 DNA: TGCAGTGTTCAGGCGGATGAGTATAGCAATCAGCCCCAGCATTTT
CDR3 protein: CSVQADEYSNQPQHF

J gene: TRBJ1-3
CDR3 length: 15
V gene: TRBV30
D gene: NA
clone size: many
CDR3 DNA: TGTGCCTGGAGTGCCGGGACTCACTCTGGAAACACCATATATTTT
CDR3 protein: CAWSAGTHSGNTIYF